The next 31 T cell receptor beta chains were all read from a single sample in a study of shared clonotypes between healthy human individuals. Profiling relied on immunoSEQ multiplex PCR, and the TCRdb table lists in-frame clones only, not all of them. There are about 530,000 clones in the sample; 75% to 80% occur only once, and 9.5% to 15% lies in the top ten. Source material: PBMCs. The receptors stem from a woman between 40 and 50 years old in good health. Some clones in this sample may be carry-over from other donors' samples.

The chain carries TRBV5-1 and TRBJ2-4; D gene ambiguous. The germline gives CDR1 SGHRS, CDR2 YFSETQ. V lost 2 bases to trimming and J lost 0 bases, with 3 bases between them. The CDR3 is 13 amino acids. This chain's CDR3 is CASSFEAKNIQYF. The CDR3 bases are TGCGCCAGCAGCTTTGAAGCCAAAAACATTCAGTACTTC. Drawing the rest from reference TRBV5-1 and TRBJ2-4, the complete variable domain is KAGVTQTPRYLIKTRGQQVTLSCSPISGHRSVSWYQQTPGQGLQFLFEYFSETQRNKGNFPGRFSGRQFSNSRSEMNVSTLELGDSALYLCASSFEAKNIQYFGAGTRLSVL.

The CDR3: CASRYTGQSYEQYF. The CDR3 DNA reads as TGTGCCAGCAGGTACACCGGACAGTCCTACGAGCAGTACTTC. The chain carries TRBV6-5 and TRBJ2-7, with D perhaps TRBD1 (6 bases). Deletions cut 6 bases from V and 1 base from J, with 13 bases between. Per germline, CDR1 MNHEY and CDR2 SVGAGI. The CDR3 contains 14 residues.

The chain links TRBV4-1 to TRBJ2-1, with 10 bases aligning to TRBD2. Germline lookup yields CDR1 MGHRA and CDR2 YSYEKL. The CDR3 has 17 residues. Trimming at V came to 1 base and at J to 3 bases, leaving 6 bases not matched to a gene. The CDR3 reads CASSQGKEREGYNEQFF. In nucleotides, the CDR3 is TGCGCCAGCAGCCAAGGGAAGGAGCGGGAGGGCTACAATGAGCAGTTCTTC.

The CDR3 protein is CAIRGSGANVLTF. The CDR3 bases are TGTGCCATCAGAGGCTCTGGGGCCAACGTCCTGACTTTC. V is TRBV10-3 and J is TRBJ2-6; no definite D call. V dropped 6 bases and J dropped 0 bases, with 3 bases sitting between them. This CDR3 has 13 residues. Per the germline V gene, CDR1 is ENHRY and CDR2 is SYGVKD.

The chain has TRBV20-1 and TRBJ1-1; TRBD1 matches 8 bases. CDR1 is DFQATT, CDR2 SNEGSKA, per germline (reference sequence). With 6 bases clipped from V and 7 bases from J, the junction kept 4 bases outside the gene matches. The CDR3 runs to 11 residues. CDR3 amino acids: CSAETGVEAFF. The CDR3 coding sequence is TGCAGTGCAGAGACAGGGGTTGAAGCTTTCTTT.

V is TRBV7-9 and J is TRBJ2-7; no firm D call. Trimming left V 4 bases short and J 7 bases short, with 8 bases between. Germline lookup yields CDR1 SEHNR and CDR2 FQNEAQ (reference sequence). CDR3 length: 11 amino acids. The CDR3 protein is CASSSLSEQYF. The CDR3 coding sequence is TGTGCCAGCAGCTCCCTCTCGGAGCAGTACTTC.

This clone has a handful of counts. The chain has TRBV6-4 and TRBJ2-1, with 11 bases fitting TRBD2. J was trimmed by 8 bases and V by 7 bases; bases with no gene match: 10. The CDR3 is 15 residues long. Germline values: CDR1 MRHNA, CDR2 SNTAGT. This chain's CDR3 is CASTKLAGEFDEQFF. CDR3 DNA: TGTGCCAGCACCAAACTAGCGGGAGAGTTCGATGAGCAGTTCTTC.

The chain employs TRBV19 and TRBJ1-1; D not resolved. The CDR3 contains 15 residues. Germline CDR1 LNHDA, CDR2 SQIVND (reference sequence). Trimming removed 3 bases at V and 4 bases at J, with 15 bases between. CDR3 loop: CASSIGAHMVTEAFF. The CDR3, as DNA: TGTGCCAGTAGTATTGGCGCCCATATGGTCACTGAAGCTTTCTTT. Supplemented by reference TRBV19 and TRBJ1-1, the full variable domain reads DGGITQSPKYLFRKEGQNVTLSCEQNLNHDAMYWYRQDPGQGLRLIYYSQIVNDFQKGDIAEGYSVSREKKESFPLTVTSAQKNPTAFYLCASSIGAHMVTEAFFGQGTRLTVV.

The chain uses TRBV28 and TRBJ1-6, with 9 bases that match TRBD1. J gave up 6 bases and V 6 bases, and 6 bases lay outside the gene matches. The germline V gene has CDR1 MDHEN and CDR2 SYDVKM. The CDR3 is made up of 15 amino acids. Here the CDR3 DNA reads TGTGCCAGCAGCGGGAGGGGACAGGGTAATTCACCCCTCCACTTT. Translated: CASSGRGQGNSPLHF.

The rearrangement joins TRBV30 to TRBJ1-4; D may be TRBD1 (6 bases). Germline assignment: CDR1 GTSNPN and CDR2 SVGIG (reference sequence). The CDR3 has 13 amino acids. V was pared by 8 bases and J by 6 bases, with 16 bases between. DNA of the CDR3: TGTGCCCACAAGGGGGGGCCCTATGAAAAACTGTTTTTT. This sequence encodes CAHKGGPYEKLFF.

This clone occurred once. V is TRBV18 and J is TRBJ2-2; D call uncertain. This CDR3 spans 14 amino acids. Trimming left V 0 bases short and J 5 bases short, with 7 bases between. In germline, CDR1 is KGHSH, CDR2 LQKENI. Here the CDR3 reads CASSPPAATGELFF. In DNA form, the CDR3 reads TGTGCCAGCTCACCACCGGCAGCGACCGGGGAGCTGTTTTTT.

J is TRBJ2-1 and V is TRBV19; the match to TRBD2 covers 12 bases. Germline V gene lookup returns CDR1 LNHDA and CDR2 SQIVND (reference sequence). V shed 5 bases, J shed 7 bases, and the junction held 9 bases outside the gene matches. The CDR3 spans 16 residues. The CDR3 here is CASSPRLAGAENEQFF. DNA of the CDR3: TGTGCCAGTAGTCCGAGACTAGCGGGAGCGGAAAATGAGCAGTTCTTC.

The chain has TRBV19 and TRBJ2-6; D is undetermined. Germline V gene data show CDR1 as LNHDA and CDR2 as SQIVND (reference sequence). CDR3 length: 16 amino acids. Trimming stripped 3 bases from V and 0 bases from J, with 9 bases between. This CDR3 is CASSMRQSSGANVLTF. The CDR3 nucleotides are TGTGCCAGTAGTATGAGGCAGAGCTCTGGGGCCAACGTCCTGACTTTC.

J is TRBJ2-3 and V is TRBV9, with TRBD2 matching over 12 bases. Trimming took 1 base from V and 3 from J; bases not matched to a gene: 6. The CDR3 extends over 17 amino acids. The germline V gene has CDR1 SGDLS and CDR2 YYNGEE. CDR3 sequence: CASSVWASGRATDTQYF. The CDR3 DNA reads TGTGCCAGCAGCGTATGGGCTAGCGGGAGGGCAACAGATACGCAGTATTTT.

CDR3 sequence (DNA): TGTGCCAGCAGCCCGACGACAGGGGGTGCAGATACGCAGTATTTT. Protein: CASSPTTGGADTQYF. The chain joins TRBV11-2 to TRBJ2-3, with 9 bases matching TRBD1. The CDR3 has 15 residues. Losses at the gene ends were 5 bases for V and 4 bases for J; bases not matched to a gene: 7. CDR1 SGHAT and CDR2 FQNNGV come from the germline V gene.

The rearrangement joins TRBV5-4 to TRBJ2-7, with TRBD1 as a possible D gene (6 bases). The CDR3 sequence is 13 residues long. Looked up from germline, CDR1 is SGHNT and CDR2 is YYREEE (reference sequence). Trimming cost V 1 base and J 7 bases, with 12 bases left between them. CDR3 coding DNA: TGTGCCAGCAGCTTGACCAGGGGAGAAGAGCAGTACTTC. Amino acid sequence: CASSLTRGEEQYF. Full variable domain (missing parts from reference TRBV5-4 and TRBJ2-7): ETGVTQSPTHLIKTRGQQVTLRCSSQSGHNTVSWYQQALGQGPQFIFQYYREEENGRGNFPPRFSGLQFPNYSSELNVNALELDDSALYLCASSLTRGEEQYFGPGTRLTVT.

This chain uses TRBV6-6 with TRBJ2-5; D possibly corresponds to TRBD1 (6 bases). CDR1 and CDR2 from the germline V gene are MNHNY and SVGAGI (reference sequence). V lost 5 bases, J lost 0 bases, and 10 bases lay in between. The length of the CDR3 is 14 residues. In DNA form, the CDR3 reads TGTGCCAGCAGTACCCGGGACAACCAAGAGACCCAGTACTTC. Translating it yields CASSTRDNQETQYF.

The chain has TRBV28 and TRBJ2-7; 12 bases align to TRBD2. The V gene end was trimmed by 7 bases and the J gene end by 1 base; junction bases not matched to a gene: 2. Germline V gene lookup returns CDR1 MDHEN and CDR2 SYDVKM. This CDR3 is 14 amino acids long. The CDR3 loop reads CASTGTSGSYEQYF. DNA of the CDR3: TGTGCCAGCACAGGGACTAGCGGGTCCTACGAGCAGTACTTC.

The CDR3 region is CASSFTGPDTQYF. As DNA, the CDR3 is TGTGCCAGCAGCTTCACCGGGCCAGATACGCAGTATTTT. The chain uses TRBV11-1 and TRBJ2-3; D ambiguous. This CDR3 has 13 amino acids. Trimming left V 3 bases short and J 4 bases short, with 8 bases between. Germline loops: CDR1 SGHAT, CDR2 FQDESV (reference sequence).

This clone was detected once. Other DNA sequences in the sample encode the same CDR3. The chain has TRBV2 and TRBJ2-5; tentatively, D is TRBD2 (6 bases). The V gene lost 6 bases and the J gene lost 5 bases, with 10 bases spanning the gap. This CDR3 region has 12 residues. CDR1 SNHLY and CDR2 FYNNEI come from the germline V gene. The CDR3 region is CASSPGRETQYF. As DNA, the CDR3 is TGTGCCAGCAGCCCTGGGAGGGAGACCCAGTACTTC.

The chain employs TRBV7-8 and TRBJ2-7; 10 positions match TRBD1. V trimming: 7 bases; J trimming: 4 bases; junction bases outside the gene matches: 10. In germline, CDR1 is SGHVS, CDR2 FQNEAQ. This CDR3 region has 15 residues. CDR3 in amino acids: CASNRPGQGFYEQYF. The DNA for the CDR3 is TGTGCCAGCAACCGGCCGGGACAGGGGTTTTACGAGCAGTACTTC.

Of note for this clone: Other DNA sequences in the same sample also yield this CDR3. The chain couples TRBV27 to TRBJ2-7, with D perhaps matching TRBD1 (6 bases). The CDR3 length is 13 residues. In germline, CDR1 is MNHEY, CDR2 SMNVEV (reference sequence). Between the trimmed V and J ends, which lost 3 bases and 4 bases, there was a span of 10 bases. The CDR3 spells CASSFGRGYEQYF. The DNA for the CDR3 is TGTGCCAGCAGTTTTGGCAGGGGATACGAGCAGTACTTC.

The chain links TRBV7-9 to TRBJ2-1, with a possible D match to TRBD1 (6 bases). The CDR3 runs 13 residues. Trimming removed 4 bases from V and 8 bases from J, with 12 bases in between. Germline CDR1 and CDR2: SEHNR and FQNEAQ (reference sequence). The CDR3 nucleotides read TGTGCCAGCAGCTCCCTACAGGGCCATGAGCAGTTCTTC. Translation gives CASSSLQGHEQFF. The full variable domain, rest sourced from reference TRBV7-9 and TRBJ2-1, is DTGVSQNPRHKITKRGQNVTFRCDPISEHNRLYWYRQTLGQGPEFLTYFQNEAQLEKSRLLSDRFSAERPKGSFSTLEIQRTEQGDSAMYLCASSSLQGHEQFFGPGTRLTVL.

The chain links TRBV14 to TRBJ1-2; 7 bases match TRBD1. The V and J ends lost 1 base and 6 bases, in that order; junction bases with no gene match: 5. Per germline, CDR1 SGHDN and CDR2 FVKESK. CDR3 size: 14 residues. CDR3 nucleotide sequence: TGTGCCAGCAGCCAAGTACGACAGGGCGATGGCTACACCTTC. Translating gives CASSQVRQGDGYTF.

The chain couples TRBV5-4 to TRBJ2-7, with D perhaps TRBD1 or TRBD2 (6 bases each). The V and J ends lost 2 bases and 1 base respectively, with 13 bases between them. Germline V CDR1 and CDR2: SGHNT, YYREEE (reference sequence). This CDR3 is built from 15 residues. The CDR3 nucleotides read TGTGCCAGCAGCTTACCGGGGGCAAGGTCCTACGAGCAGTACTTC. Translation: CASSLPGARSYEQYF. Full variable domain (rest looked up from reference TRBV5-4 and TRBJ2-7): ETGVTQSPTHLIKTRGQQVTLRCSSQSGHNTVSWYQQALGQGPQFIFQYYREEENGRGNFPPRFSGLQFPNYSSELNVNALELDDSALYLCASSLPGARSYEQYFGPGTRLTVT.

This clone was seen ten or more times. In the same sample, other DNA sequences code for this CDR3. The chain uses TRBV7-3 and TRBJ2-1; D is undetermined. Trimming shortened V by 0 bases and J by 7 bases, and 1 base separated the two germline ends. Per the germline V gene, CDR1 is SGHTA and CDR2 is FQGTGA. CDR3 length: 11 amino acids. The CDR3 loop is CASSLTNEQFF. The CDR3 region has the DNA TGTGCCAGCAGCTTAACTAATGAGCAGTTCTTC.

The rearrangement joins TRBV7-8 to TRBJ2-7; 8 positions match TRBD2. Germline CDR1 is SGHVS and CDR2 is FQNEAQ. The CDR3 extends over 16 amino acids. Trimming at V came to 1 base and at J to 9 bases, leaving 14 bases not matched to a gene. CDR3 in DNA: TGTGCCAGCAGCTTAGATAGCGGGGCTGGGAGGGCCGGGCAGTACTTC. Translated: CASSLDSGAGRAGQYF. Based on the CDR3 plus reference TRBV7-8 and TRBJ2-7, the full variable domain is GAGVSQSPRYKVAKRGQDVALRCDPISGHVSLFWYQQALGQGPEFLTYFQNEAQLDKSGLPSDRFFAERPEGSVSTLKIQRTQQEDSAVYLCASSLDSGAGRAGQYFGPGTRLTVT.

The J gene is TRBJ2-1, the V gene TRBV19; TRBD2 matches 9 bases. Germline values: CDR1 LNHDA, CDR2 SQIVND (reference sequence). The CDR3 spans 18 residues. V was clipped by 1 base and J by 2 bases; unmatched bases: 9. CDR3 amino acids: CASSIVARLAGTYNEQFF. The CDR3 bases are TGTGCCAGTAGTATAGTGGCGCGGCTAGCGGGAACCTACAATGAGCAGTTCTTC.

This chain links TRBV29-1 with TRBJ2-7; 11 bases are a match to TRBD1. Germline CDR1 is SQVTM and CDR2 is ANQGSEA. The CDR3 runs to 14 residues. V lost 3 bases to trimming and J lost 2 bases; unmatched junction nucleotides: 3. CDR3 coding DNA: TGCAGCGTTGAGGAGGGACAGGGGGCCTACGAGCAGTACTTC. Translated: CSVEEGQGAYEQYF.

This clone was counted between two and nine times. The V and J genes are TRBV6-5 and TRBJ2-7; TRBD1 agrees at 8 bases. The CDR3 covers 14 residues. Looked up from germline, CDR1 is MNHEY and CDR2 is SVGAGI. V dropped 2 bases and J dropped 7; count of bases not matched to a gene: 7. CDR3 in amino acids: CASSYATGAREQYF. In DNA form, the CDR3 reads TGTGCCAGCAGTTACGCGACAGGGGCTAGGGAGCAGTACTTC.

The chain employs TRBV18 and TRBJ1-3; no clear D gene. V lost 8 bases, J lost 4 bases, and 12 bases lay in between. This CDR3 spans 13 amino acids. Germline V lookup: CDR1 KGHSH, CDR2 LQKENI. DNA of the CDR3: TGTGCCAGCATCGGAGACCTAGGAAACACCATATATTTT. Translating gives CASIGDLGNTIYF. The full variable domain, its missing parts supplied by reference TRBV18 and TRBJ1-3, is NAGVMQNPRHLVRRRGQEARLRCSPMKGHSHVYWYRQLPEEGLKFMVYLQKENIIDESGMPKERFSAEFPKEGPSILRIQQVVRGDSAAYFCASIGDLGNTIYFGEGSWLTVV.